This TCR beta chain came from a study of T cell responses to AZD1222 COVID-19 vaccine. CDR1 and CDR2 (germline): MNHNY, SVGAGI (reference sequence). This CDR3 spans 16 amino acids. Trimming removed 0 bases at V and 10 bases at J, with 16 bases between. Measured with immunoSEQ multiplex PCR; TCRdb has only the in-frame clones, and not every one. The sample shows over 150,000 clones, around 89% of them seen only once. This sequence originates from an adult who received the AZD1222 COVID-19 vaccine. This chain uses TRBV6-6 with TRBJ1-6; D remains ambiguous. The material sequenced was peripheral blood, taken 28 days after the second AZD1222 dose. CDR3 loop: CASSYSIRGFWSPLHF. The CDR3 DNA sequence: TGTGCCAGCAGTTACTCGATTCGGGGTTTTTGGTCACCCCTCCACTTT.